The present TCR beta chain was sequenced within a study of cytomegalovirus exposure and HLA in healthy donors. Generated by immunoSEQ multiplex PCR, the TCRdb table keeps only in-frame clones and is missing some. The sample yields roughly 110,000 clones, 88% seen once. The specimen was PBMCs. The sequence was obtained from a woman aged 18-29 years in good health and CMV-seropositive.

The CDR3 sequence: CASSLLDRVEQYV. The CDR3 nucleotides read TGTGCCAGCAGCCTCCTGGACAGGGTCGAGCAGTACGTC. The chain has TRBV7-9 and TRBJ2-7; 8 nucleotides match TRBD1. Germline trimming cut 5 bases from V and 6 bases from J; bases unmatched to any gene: 6. The germline CDR1 and CDR2 sequences are SEHNR and FQNEAQ (reference sequence). The CDR3 has 13 residues.